One sample yielded the 17 T cell receptor beta chains listed below, sequenced in a study of blood T cells in healthy people across ages. With a J-beta primer mix and a sample-barcoded 5' primer, a second PCR ran about 6 to 11 cycles. Using its own MiXCR run on the 5' RACE reads, TCRdb lists one record per CDR3 protein. The table shows about 640,000 distinct CDR3 sequences, with 58% occurring only once. The sequenced material came from blood. The receptors derive from a man aged 60 to 75 in good health.

This chain uses TRBV4-1 with TRBJ1-4; possible D gene TRBD1, 5 bases. Deletions cut 0 bases from V and 8 bases from J, with 16 bases between. The CDR3 is 16 amino acids. Germline V gives CDR1 MGHRA, CDR2 YSYEKL. The CDR3, as DNA: TGCGCCAGCAGCCAAGATGGGGACCGTTTTTCGGAAAAACTGTTTTTT. Translating it yields CASSQDGDRFSEKLFF.

The gene calls are TRBV6-6 and TRBJ2-1; the match to TRBD1 covers 11 bases. With 2 bases clipped from V and 8 bases from J, the junction kept 5 bases outside the gene matches. This CDR3 is 15 amino acids long. The V gene's germline CDR1 is MNHNY and CDR2 SVGAGI (reference sequence). CDR3 region: CASSYPDRGHDEQFF. CDR3 DNA: TGTGCCAGCAGTTACCCGGACAGGGGGCACGATGAGCAGTTCTTC.

V and J are TRBV20-1 and TRBJ1-2; TRBD1 matches at 9 bases. V lost 4 bases and J lost 3; bases outside the gene matches: 9. Looked up from germline, CDR1 is DFQATT and CDR2 is SNEGSKA (reference sequence). The CDR3 sequence is 15 residues long. CDR3 in amino acids: CSATPGGQGYYGYTF. For the CDR3, the DNA is TGCAGTGCTACACCTGGGGGACAGGGATACTATGGCTACACCTTC.

The chain is built from TRBV4-1 and TRBJ2-5, with 10 bases aligning to TRBD2. Germline CDR1 and CDR2: MGHRA and YSYEKL. The CDR3 runs 17 residues. With V trimmed by 3 bases and J by 0 bases, 7 bases remained unmatched. CDR3 in amino acids: CASSHWTSGRYQETQYF. In DNA, the CDR3 is TGCGCCAGCAGCCACTGGACTAGCGGAAGGTACCAAGAGACCCAGTACTTC.

This clonotype appeared once. The chain combines TRBV6-2 or TRBV6-3 with TRBJ2-3; 9 bases are shared with TRBD2. The CDR3 has 17 residues. V shed 2 bases and J 0 bases; nucleotides not matched to a gene: 6. Germline V gene data show CDR1 as MNHEY and CDR2 as SVGEGT. The CDR3 loop reads CASSYRPSGISTDTQYF. As DNA, the CDR3 is TGTGCCAGCAGTTACCGGCCTAGCGGGATTAGCACAGATACGCAGTATTTT.

The rearrangement links TRBV12-3 or TRBV12-4 to TRBJ2-3; D unclear. This CDR3 contains 12 residues. Trimming took off 10 bases at V and 1 base at J, with 9 bases between the two ends. The CDR3 reads CATRRGTDTQYF. DNA for the CDR3: TGTGCCACGAGAAGGGGCACAGATACGCAGTATTTT.

J is TRBJ2-3 and V is TRBV5-1; 7 bases are a match to TRBD1. Germline V gives CDR1 SGHRS, CDR2 YFSETQ. This CDR3 has 15 residues. The trim removed 3 bases at V and 4 bases at J, leaving 8 bases unmatched. The CDR3 DNA sequence: TGCGCCAGCAGCTGGGGGACGACAGGGCCAGATACGCAGTATTTT. Translating it yields CASSWGTTGPDTQYF.

CDR3 protein: CSVEGPGRNTEAFF. The DNA for the CDR3 is TGCAGCGTTGAAGGCCCCGGACGGAACACTGAAGCTTTCTTT. V is TRBV29-1 and J is TRBJ1-1; D call uncertain. The CDR3 totals 14 residues. The germline gives CDR1 SQVTM, CDR2 ANQGSEA. The V and J ends lost 1 base and 1 base respectively, with 10 bases between them. The full variable domain, rest sourced from reference TRBV29-1 and TRBJ1-1, is SAVISQKPSRDICQRGTSLTIQCQVDSQVTMMFWYRQQPGQSLTLIATANQGSEATYESGFVIDKFPISRPNLTFSTLTVSNMSPEDSSIYLCSVEGPGRNTEAFFGQGTRLTVV.

The J gene is TRBJ2-1, the V gene TRBV5-1; 8 nucleotides align to TRBD2. V was pared by 1 base and J by 5 bases, with 11 bases of the junction left unmatched. Germline CDR1 reads SGHRS; CDR2 reads YFSETQ. The CDR3 covers 17 residues. As DNA, the CDR3 is TGCGCCAGCAGCTTGAGTCCGGCGGGGGGTTATAACAATGAGCAGTTCTTC. This codes for CASSLSPAGGYNNEQFF. Looking up the rest from reference TRBV5-1 and TRBJ2-1 gives the full variable domain: KAGVTQTPRYLIKTRGQQVTLSCSPISGHRSVSWYQQTPGQGLQFLFEYFSETQRNKGNFPGRFSGRQFSNSRSEMNVSTLELGDSALYLCASSLSPAGGYNNEQFFGPGTRLTVL.

This chain links TRBV2 with TRBJ2-1; 8 nucleotides agree with TRBD2. The CDR3 is 13 amino acids. J was trimmed by 7 bases and V by 7 bases; bases with no gene match: 6. CDR1 and CDR2 (germline): SNHLY, FYNNEI. The CDR3 DNA reads TGTGCCAGCACTGGGACTAGGGGAAATGAGCAGTTCTTC. Its translation: CASTGTRGNEQFF.

The chain uses TRBV14 and TRBJ2-7; D is unresolved. Germline assignment: CDR1 SGHDN and CDR2 FVKESK. V dropped 0 bases and J dropped 5 bases, with 11 bases sitting between them. This CDR3 is built from 14 residues. The CDR3 DNA sequence: TGTGCCAGCAGCCAAGATCTGCAGATCCACGAGCAGTACTTC. Translating it yields CASSQDLQIHEQYF.

V usage is TRBV6-1 and J usage is TRBJ2-1; 7 nucleotides match TRBD1. Germline V CDR1 and CDR2: MNHNS, SASEGT. V dropped 6 bases and J dropped 0; count of bases not matched to a gene: 5. The CDR3 is made up of 15 amino acids. In DNA, the CDR3 is TGTGCCAGCAGGGGGACAGCTAGCTCCTACAATGAGCAGTTCTTC. Its protein product is CASRGTASSYNEQFF.

This clonotype was recorded only once. The rearrangement links TRBV5-1 to TRBJ2-1, with TRBD2 as a possible D gene (7 bases). The CDR3 loop spans 15 amino acids. Deletions cut 4 bases from V and 5 bases from J, with 16 bases between. Germline lookup yields CDR1 SGHRS and CDR2 YFSETQ. The CDR3 spells CASSQSGDTHNEQFF. In DNA, the CDR3 is TGCGCCAGCAGCCAAAGCGGGGACACCCACAATGAGCAGTTCTTC.

The chain recombines TRBV5-1 with TRBJ2-3, with D maybe TRBD2 (5 bases). CDR1 is SGHRS and CDR2 is YFSETQ in the germline V gene. The V gene lost 4 bases and the J gene lost 5 bases, with 17 bases spanning the gap. This CDR3 contains 15 residues. CDR3 sequence: CASSHSAPSQDTQYF. In DNA, the CDR3 is TGCGCCAGCAGCCACTCTGCCCCTAGCCAAGATACGCAGTATTTT.

A note on this clonotype: Just one base apart from a much larger clone, this may be a read error. The rearrangement uses TRBV29-1 and TRBJ2-5; weak D call: TRBD1 (6 bases). Germline V gene lookup returns CDR1 SQVTM and CDR2 ANQGSEA. Between the trimmed V and J ends, which lost 5 bases and 3 bases, there was a span of 13 bases. CDR3 length: 13 residues. The CDR3 DNA reads TGCAGCGTTTCCCACTGGACAGAAGAGACCCAGTACTTC. Its protein product is CSVSHWTEETQYF.

This clonotype was detected a few times. The chain employs TRBV5-1 and TRBJ2-1; TRBD1 matches at 12 bases. Germline V gives CDR1 SGHRS, CDR2 YFSETQ. V lost 3 bases, J lost 9 bases, and 4 bases stayed unmatched. The CDR3 has 14 residues. CDR3 protein: CASSSGTGGGEQFF. The CDR3 nucleotides are TGCGCCAGCAGCTCTGGGACAGGGGGCGGTGAGCAGTTCTTC.

In this sample, this clonotype turned up once. This chain joins TRBV6-2 or TRBV6-3 and TRBJ2-3; D unresolved. This CDR3 is 12 amino acids long. Germline V gene lookup returns CDR1 MNHEY and CDR2 SVGEGT. Trimming pared 1 base from V and 6 bases from J, leaving 5 bases between. CDR3 protein: CASSYLGDTQYF. The CDR3, as DNA: TGTGCCAGCAGTTACTTGGGGGATACGCAGTATTTT.